This passage covers 22 T cell receptor beta chains from one sample sequenced in a study of read filtering for tumor transcriptome and immune sequencing. Molecular barcoded adaptors covering alpha/delta and beta/gamma chains were used on roughly 400 ng RNA. A single record per CDR3 protein comes from TCRdb applying MiXCR to the reads. The repertoire holds about 54,000 distinct CDR3 sequences, with roughly 12% as singletons. Sequences were obtained from a population of CD138-negative cells sorted from bone marrow. These receptors originate from a donor over 35 with multiple myeloma.

This clonotype was detected ten times or more. The chain is built from TRBV6-1 and TRBJ1-6; no reliable D call. V dropped 1 base and J dropped 1 base, with 5 bases sitting between them. CDR1 and CDR2 (germline): MNHNS, SASEGT. The CDR3 runs 15 residues. The CDR3: CASSEDRSYNSPLHF. In DNA, the CDR3 is TGTGCCAGCAGTGAAGACCGGTCCTATAATTCACCCCTCCACTTT.

This clonotype was recorded at least ten times. The chain employs TRBV12-3 or TRBV12-4 and TRBJ2-3, with a possible D match to TRBD2 (7 bases). The CDR3 is 16 amino acids. V gave up 6 bases and J gave up 6 bases, with 22 bases separating them. CDR3 region: CASRRPGGGPADTQYF. For the CDR3, the DNA is TGTGCCAGCAGGCGGCCGGGCGGGGGCCCCGCGGATACGCAGTATTTT.

This clonotype occurred a few times. The rearrangement links TRBV15 to TRBJ1-5; D is unclear. This CDR3 region has 13 residues. Germline loops: CDR1 LNHNV, CDR2 YYDKDF (reference sequence). V lost 5 bases to trimming and J lost 1 base, with 6 bases between them. The CDR3 is CATSVWSNQPQHF. The CDR3 DNA reads as TGTGCCACCAGCGTTTGGAGCAATCAGCCCCAGCATTTT.

About this clonotype itself: A read error may explain this, as a much larger clone is one base away. J is TRBJ1-1 and V is TRBV20-1; TRBD1 matches at 9 bases. CDR1 is DFQATT, CDR2 SNEGSKA, per germline (reference sequence). There are 14 residues in the CDR3. The CDR3 region has the DNA TGCAGTGCTACGGACAGGGGAATGAACACTGAAGCTTCCTTT. It is translated as CSATDRGMNTEASF.

CDR3 region: CASSPSLYKSSYNEQFF. CDR3 nucleotide sequence: TGTGCCAGTAGTCCCTCACTTTACAAGAGCTCCTACAATGAGCAGTTCTTC. This chain links TRBV19 with TRBJ2-1; D is unresolved. This CDR3 is built from 17 residues. Trimming took 5 bases from V and 0 from J, leaving 17 bases between them. Germline CDR1 reads LNHDA; CDR2 reads SQIVND (reference sequence).

This clonotype was recorded at least ten times. In nucleotides, the CDR3 is TGTGCCAGCAGCGCGAAACTAGCGGGATTTTGGGGAGAGACCCAGTACTTC. Protein: CASSAKLAGFWGETQYF. The chain joins TRBV5-5 to TRBJ2-5; 10 bases are a match to TRBD2. The germline gives CDR1 SGHKS, CDR2 YYEKEE (reference sequence). V shed 4 bases, J shed 4 bases, and the junction held 13 bases outside the gene matches. The CDR3 is 17 residues long.

In regard to this clonotype: A much larger clone lies a single base off, so this may be a read error. The V and J genes are TRBV10-2 and TRBJ1-6, with D maybe TRBD1 (6 bases). CDR1 is WSHSY, CDR2 SAAADI, per germline. The CDR3 consists of 15 residues. The CDR3 reads CASREGGSCNSPLHF. CDR3 coding DNA: TGCGCCAGCAGGGAAGGGGGATCCTGTAATTCACCCCTCCACTTT.

This clonotype was seen a few times. The chain uses TRBV11-3 and TRBJ2-2; D may be TRBD2 (6 bases). The CDR3 extends over 17 amino acids. V was cut by 4 bases and J by 0 bases, with 15 bases left in between. Germline-derived CDR1 and CDR2 are SGHNT and YENEEA. CDR3 amino acids: CASSSKGRQTNTGELFF. In nucleotides, the CDR3 is TGTGCCAGCAGCTCTAAAGGGAGGCAAACGAACACCGGGGAGCTGTTTTTT.

This clonotype occurred many times. The chain combines TRBV19 with TRBJ2-7; D possibly corresponds to TRBD1 (5 bases). V was clipped by 11 bases and J by 2 bases, with 16 bases between them. CDR1 LNHDA and CDR2 SQIVND come from the germline V gene (reference sequence). CDR3 length: 13 residues. Here the CDR3 reads CAEVGVRAYEQYF. The CDR3 nucleotides are TGTGCCGAAGTTGGTGTCAGGGCCTACGAGCAGTACTTC.

This clonotype was observed many times. The chain links TRBV29-1 to TRBJ2-6; tentative D call: TRBD2 (7 bases). Germline V gene lookup returns CDR1 SQVTM and CDR2 ANQGSEA. The CDR3 is 16 residues long. V was clipped by 7 bases and J by 0 bases, with 16 bases between them. CDR3 in DNA: TGCAGCGAAAACAGGGACTACACCTCTGGGGCCAACGTCCTGACTTTC. Its protein is CSENRDYTSGANVLTF.

The chain combines TRBV7-3 with TRBJ2-2; TRBD2 aligns across 9 bases. Trimming removed 5 bases from V and 1 base from J; junction bases left unmatched: 5. The CDR3 covers 16 residues. CDR1 is SGHTA and CDR2 is FQGTGA in the germline V gene. CDR3 residues: CASSRSSGGNTGELFF. The CDR3 bases are TGTGCCAGCAGCAGGAGTAGCGGGGGGAACACCGGGGAGCTGTTTTTT.

In its sample, this clonotype was seen many times. A junction end diverges from the germline sequence, so it may reflect a read error. The rearrangement uses TRBV4-2 and TRBJ1-4; D gene ambiguous. The CDR3 contains 15 residues. Germline lookup yields CDR1 LGHNA and CDR2 YNFKEQ. The DNA for the CDR3 is TGTGCCAGCAGCCAGCCACTCGCAACTAATGAAAAACTGCTTTTT. Translating gives CASSQPLATNEKLLF.

This clonotype was picked up a small number of times. The chain is built from TRBV4-1 and TRBJ1-2; D possibly corresponds to TRBD1 (5 bases). Between the trimmed V and J ends, which lost 3 bases and 6 bases, there was a span of 17 bases. The germline gives CDR1 MGHRA, CDR2 YSYEKL. CDR3 length: 15 amino acids. The CDR3 region is CASSHAPTGDHGYTF. The CDR3 nucleotides are TGCGCCAGCAGCCACGCCCCGACGGGGGACCATGGCTACACCTTC.

This clonotype was counted at least ten times. The rearrangement joins TRBV19 to TRBJ2-1; a possible D gene is TRBD1 (5 bases). Trimming took 1 base from V and 3 from J, leaving 13 bases between them. This CDR3 region has 16 residues. Germline CDR1 reads LNHDA; CDR2 reads SQIVND (reference sequence). The CDR3 reads CASSIAAGIGYNEQFF. The CDR3 nucleotides are TGTGCCAGTAGTATAGCGGCAGGGATTGGCTACAATGAGCAGTTCTTC.

This clonotype appeared many times. CDR3 residues: CSVGNRGSNTGELFF. CDR3 nucleotides: TGCAGCGTTGGGAACAGGGGGTCCAACACCGGGGAGCTGTTTTTT. This chain connects TRBV29-1 to TRBJ2-2; 8 positions agree with TRBD1. Trimming at V came to 4 bases and at J to 2 bases, leaving 6 bases not matched to a gene. CDR1 and CDR2 from the germline V gene are SQVTM and ANQGSEA. CDR3 length: 15 residues.

In its sample, this clonotype was seen many times. This rearrangement joins TRBV6-1 to TRBJ1-5; possible D gene TRBD1, 5 bases. The germline CDR1 and CDR2 sequences are MNHNS and SASEGT. This CDR3 has 14 residues. The V and J ends lost 5 bases and 5 bases respectively, with 13 bases between them. The CDR3 nucleotides read TGTGCCAGCAGTTGGGGGACGGCGGATCAGCCCCAGCATTTT. Translated, it gives CASSWGTADQPQHF.

This clonotype was seen at least ten times. This chain connects TRBV7-2 to TRBJ2-1; no definite D call. V was shortened by 5 bases and J by 5 bases, with 19 bases between the two germline ends. CDR1 is SGHTA and CDR2 is FQGNSA in the germline V gene. CDR3 length equals 16 residues. CDR3 DNA sequence: TGTGCCAGCAGCCTTACGTGGACGTCCCAAAACAATGAGCAGTTCTTC. Translating gives CASSLTWTSQNNEQFF.

This clonotype was observed many times. This CDR3 is CASSQDQPGTGELFF. The CDR3 DNA follows: TGTGCCAGCAGCCAAGATCAACCGGGCACCGGGGAGCTGTTTTTT. The V and J genes are TRBV3-1 and TRBJ2-2; no definite D call. CDR3 length equals 15 residues. Germline V gene data show CDR1 as LGHDT and CDR2 as YNNKEL (reference sequence). Trimming pared 0 bases from V and 4 bases from J, leaving 9 bases between.

This clonotype has a count of ten or more. The chain uses TRBV18 and TRBJ2-1; no definite D call. V lost 6 bases to trimming and J lost 4 bases, with 16 bases between them. The CDR3 is 15 amino acids. Germline loops: CDR1 KGHSH, CDR2 LQKENI. The CDR3: CASSVPGPRYNEQFF. The CDR3 nucleotides are TGTGCCAGCTCCGTCCCCGGCCCCCGTTACAATGAGCAGTTCTTC.

This clonotype was seen at least ten times. This chain connects TRBV7-9 to TRBJ2-2; tentative D call: TRBD1 (7 bases). Germline CDR1 and CDR2: SEHNR and FQNEAQ (reference sequence). There are 17 residues in the CDR3. Trimming pared 5 bases from V and 4 bases from J, leaving 20 bases between. The CDR3 here is CASSEIPGGHTTGELFF. CDR3 coding DNA: TGTGCCAGCAGCGAGATACCAGGGGGGCACACCACCGGGGAGCTGTTTTTT.

This clonotype was counted at least ten times. The V and J genes are TRBV5-4 and TRBJ2-3, with 7 bases that match TRBD1. Germline V gene lookup returns CDR1 SGHNT and CDR2 YYREEE (reference sequence). The V segment lost 2 bases and the J segment 4 bases; nucleotides outside the gene matches: 7. This CDR3 contains 15 residues. For the CDR3, the DNA is TGTGCCAGCAGCTTCGACAGGGCTAGGGCAGATACGCAGTATTTT. It encodes CASSFDRARADTQYF.

This clonotype has a count of ten or more. The chain joins TRBV24-1 to TRBJ2-5; D possibly corresponds to TRBD1 (5 bases). Germline lookup yields CDR1 KGHDR and CDR2 SFDVKD. The CDR3 consists of 15 residues. Trimming removed 4 bases at V and 1 base at J, with 12 bases between. The CDR3 DNA reads TGTGCCACCAGTGAAAACGGACACACCCAAGAGACCCAGTACTTC. Amino acid sequence: CATSENGHTQETQYF.